This TCR beta chain derives from a study of blood T cells in healthy people across ages. Trimming removed 7 bases at V and 6 bases at J, with 18 bases between. The length of the CDR3 is 14 residues. Per the germline V gene, CDR1 is LNHDA and CDR2 is SQIVND (reference sequence). The sample holds a few counts of this clonotype. Together with a sample-barcoded 5' primer, a J-beta primer mix was included in a second PCR lasting roughly 6 to 12 cycles. Unique molecular identifiers of 12 random nucleotides labeled each cDNA. From the 5' RACE reads, TCRdb called clonotypes with MiXCR, one entry per CDR3 protein. Of around 1,000,000 distinct CDR3 sequences in the sample, approximately 26% were seen once. The same sample was also studied in work on T cells of mothers and their children.

The chain couples TRBV19 to TRBJ1-2; D call uncertain. The sequenced material came from blood. The TCR sequence derives from a girl between 2 and 10 years old in good health. The CDR3 nucleotides read TGTGCCAGTAAACGAAGTGCGCTGATTGATGGCTACACCTTC. Protein: CASKRSALIDGYTF.